These 27 T cell receptor beta chains came from one sample sequenced in a study of beta chain features in type 1 diabetes (dated by TCRdb to about 2018). What the work shows at the level of the full study, not this receptor alone: In all four CD4+ subsets, TCRB CDR3 length was moderately but significantly shorter in type 1 diabetes patients.

Their antigens remain unidentified. The method behind the library was the immunoSEQ multiplex PCR assay. The entire isolated RNA was reverse transcribed using the High Capacity cDNA Reverse Transcription Kit, and thus expressed TCRB transcripts were sequenced. Not all clones reach the TCRdb copy of this immuneACCESS table, which keeps in-frame sequences only. Checked studies attribute under half of the gap to unresolved V genes and leave the rest unexplained. For this sample the table gives about 700,000 clones, of which about an eighth were detected only once. Less than 0.025% of the sample rests with the top ten. Sample: naive CD4+ T cells from blood. What the cell subset or site label conveys for this sample: true naive CD4+ T cells. The receptors were gathered from a man between 18 and 29 years old with type 1 diabetes.

A few counts support this clone. The rearrangement uses TRBV9 and TRBJ1-2; 7 nucleotides align to TRBD1. The CDR3 is made up of 16 amino acids. From germline, CDR1 is SGDLS and CDR2 YYNGEE. Trimming cost V 0 bases and J 2 bases; bases outside gene matches: 7. DNA of the CDR3: TGTGCCAGCAGCGTAGAATCGGGCAGGGGGAACTATGGCTACACCTTC. Translated: CASSVESGRGNYGYTF.

This clone was observed a handful of times. The chain links TRBV30 to TRBJ2-2, with 7 bases aligning to TRBD1. CDR3 length: 16 residues. The V gene's germline CDR1 is GTSNPN and CDR2 SVGIG (reference sequence). V was clipped by 0 bases and J by 3 bases; unmatched bases: 7. CDR3 sequence reads: CAWSVRVTGYTGELFF. For the CDR3, the DNA is TGTGCCTGGAGTGTACGCGTGACAGGGTACACCGGGGAGCTGTTTTTT.

The V gene is TRBV6-1, the J gene TRBJ2-7, with TRBD1 identical over 7 bases. The V gene's germline CDR1 is MNHNS and CDR2 SASEGT. The CDR3 has 13 amino acids. V lost 9 bases to trimming and J lost 3 bases; unmatched junction nucleotides: 8. This CDR3 reads CASQPGQLYEQYF. The CDR3 DNA reads TGTGCCAGTCAGCCGGGACAGCTCTACGAGCAGTACTTC.

Remarks on this clone: In the same sample, other DNA sequences code for this CDR3. The chain links TRBV9 to TRBJ2-5; 7 nucleotides line up with TRBD1. The junction had 2 bases not matched to a gene; V was cut back by 2 bases and J by 4 bases. This CDR3 has 13 amino acids. Germline CDR1 is SGDLS and CDR2 is YYNGEE. Written as DNA, the CDR3 is TGTGCCAGCAGCGTGACAGGGTCAGAGACCCAGTACTTC. It specifies CASSVTGSETQYF.

This clone was picked up one time. Other DNA sequences in this specimen translate into the identical CDR3. The rearrangement uses TRBV5-1 and TRBJ2-7; D not certain. The germline gives CDR1 SGHRS, CDR2 YFSETQ. Trimming left V 1 base short and J 1 base short, with 6 bases between. The CDR3 totals 13 residues. The CDR3 loop is CASSLPSSYEQYF. CDR3 sequence (DNA): TGCGCCAGCAGCTTGCCCTCTTCCTACGAGCAGTACTTC.

In regard to this clone: Other DNA sequences in the same sample also yield this CDR3. The chain combines TRBV2 with TRBJ1-5; the D gene is possibly TRBD1 (6 bases). CDR1 and CDR2 from the germline V gene are SNHLY and FYNNEI. The germline V and J ends were trimmed by 6 bases and 6 bases, with 9 bases remaining between them. The CDR3 is made up of 12 amino acids. CDR3 in amino acids: CASSLRGQPQHF. The CDR3 DNA is TGTGCCAGCAGCCTCAGGGGTCAGCCCCAGCATTTT. Full variable domain (remainder filled in from reference TRBV2 and TRBJ1-5): EPEVTQTPSHQVTQMGQEVILRCVPISNHLYFYWYRQILGQKVEFLVSFYNNEISEKSEIFDDQFSVERPDGSNFTLKIRSTKLEDSAMYFCASSLRGQPQHFGDGTRLSIL.

This clone was counted between two and nine times. The chain links TRBV28 to TRBJ2-4, with 9 bases aligning to TRBD1. With V trimmed by 5 bases and J by 7 bases, 9 bases remained unmatched. The CDR3 contains 15 residues. The germline V gene has CDR1 MDHEN and CDR2 SYDVKM. This chain's CDR3 is CASSLGGQGRNIQYF. The CDR3 DNA follows: TGTGCCAGCAGTCTTGGAGGACAGGGGAGGAACATTCAGTACTTC.

A word on this clone: This sample also contains other DNA sequences that code for the same CDR3. V and J are TRBV20-1 and TRBJ2-7; D not certain. Germline-derived CDR1 and CDR2 are DFQATT and SNEGSKA (reference sequence). Deletions cut 3 bases from V and 3 bases from J, with 3 bases between. This CDR3 comprises 10 residues. The CDR3, as DNA: TGCAGTGCTAGCCTCTACGAGCAGTACTTC. Its translation is CSASLYEQYF.

This clone was detected a few times. V usage is TRBV7-9 and J usage is TRBJ1-5, with a tentative D call TRBD1 (6 bases). V lost 5 bases and J lost 7, with 21 bases in between. CDR1 and CDR2 (germline): SEHNR, FQNEAQ (reference sequence). The CDR3 totals 16 residues. CDR3 sequence: CASSVPPGGESQPQHF. In DNA, the CDR3 is TGTGCCAGCAGCGTCCCTCCCGGGGGCGAAAGCCAGCCCCAGCATTTT.

This clone appeared a few times. The chain uses TRBV4-1 and TRBJ1-1; 7 bases align to TRBD1. With 1 base clipped from V and 4 bases from J, the junction kept 9 bases outside the gene matches. In germline, CDR1 is MGHRA, CDR2 YSYEKL. The CDR3 extends over 16 amino acids. CDR3 in amino acids: CASSQGPDRATTEAFF. CDR3 bases: TGCGCCAGCAGCCAAGGTCCAGACAGGGCGACCACTGAAGCTTTCTTT.

This clone was seen more than once but under ten times. The chain has TRBV10-3 and TRBJ1-2; no clear D gene. The CDR3 has 14 amino acids. V was clipped by 3 bases and J by 4 bases, with 12 bases between them. The V gene's germline CDR1 is ENHRY and CDR2 SYGVKD. The CDR3 loop is CAISEATPAYGYTF. The CDR3 DNA sequence: TGTGCCATCAGTGAAGCAACGCCCGCCTATGGCTACACCTTC.

This clone came up a few times. The rearrangement joins TRBV29-1 to TRBJ1-2; no definite D call. CDR3 length: 13 residues. Germline V gene data show CDR1 as SQVTM and CDR2 as ANQGSEA. V dropped 3 bases and J dropped 0 bases, with 8 bases sitting between them. CDR3: CSVEKYANYGYTF. Written as DNA, the CDR3 is TGCAGCGTTGAGAAGTATGCTAACTATGGCTACACCTTC.

The rearrangement uses TRBV6-1 and TRBJ1-6; D not certain. V lost 1 base to trimming and J lost 7 bases, with 14 bases between them. The CDR3 spans 16 residues. Germline V gives CDR1 MNHNS, CDR2 SASEGT. CDR3 sequence: CASSEEHLAANSPLHF. DNA of the CDR3: TGTGCCAGCAGTGAAGAACACCTCGCCGCAAATTCACCCCTCCACTTT.

The CDR3 here is CASSQDPTSNTEAFF. The CDR3 nucleotides are TGTGCCAGCAGCCAAGACCCCACAAGTAACACTGAAGCTTTCTTT. This chain connects TRBV14 to TRBJ1-1; D gene uncertain. V was pared by 0 bases and J by 2 bases, with 10 bases between. Germline loops: CDR1 SGHDN, CDR2 FVKESK. The CDR3 covers 15 residues.

The chain uses TRBV6-4 and TRBJ1-2; D is uncertain. This CDR3 contains 13 residues. The V end lost 0 bases, the J end lost 4 bases, and 6 bases lay between the germline ends. Germline V gene lookup returns CDR1 MRHNA and CDR2 SNTAGT. The CDR3 nucleotides are TGTGCCAGCAGTGACTCATACACCTATGGCTACACCTTC. It encodes CASSDSYTYGYTF.

This clone showed up just a few times. Additional DNA sequences in this sample encode the identical CDR3. V is TRBV30 and J is TRBJ1-3; D gene unclear. CDR1 and CDR2 from the germline V gene are GTSNPN and SVGIG (reference sequence). The length of the CDR3 is 13 residues. V was shortened by 2 bases and J by 0 bases, with 5 bases between the two germline ends. CDR3 loop: CAWSPGSGNTIYF. CDR3 DNA: TGTGCCTGGAGTCCAGGCTCTGGAAACACCATATATTTT. The whole variable domain, filled in from reference TRBV30 and TRBJ1-3, reads SQTIHQWPATLVQPVGSPLSLECTVEGTSNPNLYWYRQAAGRGLQLLFYSVGIGQISSEVPQNLSASRPQDRQFILSSKKLLLSDSGFYLCAWSPGSGNTIYFGEGSWLTVV.

The V call is TRBV4-1, the J call TRBJ2-3; 10 bases align to TRBD2. The CDR3 runs to 15 residues. Germline V gene lookup returns CDR1 MGHRA and CDR2 YSYEKL. After removal of 4 bases from V and 3 bases from J, the junction contained 4 bases not matched to a gene. CDR3 loop: CASSLPSGGTDTQYF. CDR3 nucleotide sequence: TGCGCCAGCAGCCTACCTAGCGGGGGTACAGATACGCAGTATTTT.

The chain uses TRBV6-5 and TRBJ2-7, with 10 bases fitting TRBD1. The V segment lost 7 bases and the J segment 6 bases; nucleotides outside the gene matches: 9. This CDR3 spans 14 amino acids. CDR1 is MNHEY, CDR2 SVGAGI, per germline. The CDR3 coding sequence is TGTGCCAGCACCGACGGGACAGGGGTCGGCGAGCAGTACTTC. Its protein product is CASTDGTGVGEQYF.

The CDR3 nucleotides read TGCAGTGCCATACTACACAATGAGCAGTTCTTC. Its protein product is CSAILHNEQFF. V and J are TRBV20-1 and TRBJ2-1; D remains ambiguous. Between the trimmed V and J ends, which lost 6 bases and 5 bases, there was a span of 8 bases. Germline loops: CDR1 DFQATT, CDR2 SNEGSKA (reference sequence). The CDR3 totals 11 residues.

This sequence joins TRBV27 and TRBJ2-2; D might be TRBD2 (6 bases). Germline V gives CDR1 MNHEY, CDR2 SMNVEV (reference sequence). V lost 7 bases to trimming and J lost 5 bases, with 11 bases between them. This CDR3 comprises 13 residues. CDR3: CASTLRGTGELFF. CDR3 bases: TGTGCCAGCACCCTGCGGGGTACCGGGGAGCTGTTTTTT.

V is TRBV5-1 and J is TRBJ2-6; TRBD1 aligns across 10 bases. J lost 2 bases, V lost 5 bases, and 7 bases had no gene match. CDR1 SGHRS and CDR2 YFSETQ come from the germline V gene. This CDR3 comprises 17 residues. The CDR3 spells CASSSGTGDTGANVLTF. CDR3 bases: TGCGCCAGCAGTTCCGGGACAGGGGATACTGGGGCCAACGTCCTGACTTTC.

This clone was detected only a few times. This chain connects TRBV9 to TRBJ2-3, with D uncertain. The CDR3 has 17 amino acids. V lost 0 bases and J lost 1, with 15 bases in between. Germline CDR1 and CDR2: SGDLS and YYNGEE. The CDR3 DNA follows: TGTGCCAGCAGCGTAGGGGTCCAGGCGATCCGCACAGATACGCAGTATTTT. Residues: CASSVGVQAIRTDTQYF. Full variable domain (outside the CDR3, taken from reference TRBV9 and TRBJ2-3): DSGVTQTPKHLITATGQRVTLRCSPRSGDLSVYWYQQSLDQGLQFLIQYYNGEERAKGNILERFSAQQFPDLHSELNLSSLELGDSALYFCASSVGVQAIRTDTQYFGPGTRLTVL.

This clone appeared a few times. As DNA, the CDR3 is TGTGCCAGCAGCCACCCTGGCCCCGGGAGCTCCTACAATGAGCAGTTCTTC. This translates into CASSHPGPGSSYNEQFF. The chain recombines TRBV14 with TRBJ2-1; D perhaps matches TRBD2 (6 bases). Trimming cost V 3 bases and J 0 bases, with 15 bases left between them. CDR3 length: 17 residues. Germline V gene lookup returns CDR1 SGHDN and CDR2 FVKESK.

The table lists this clone with a few counts. The rearrangement links TRBV5-6 to TRBJ1-2, with D uncertain. CDR1 and CDR2 from the germline V gene are SGHDT and YYEEEE. V was pared by 3 bases and J by 3 bases, with 12 bases between. The CDR3 runs to 14 residues. CDR3 nucleotides: TGTGCCAGCAGCTCTTCGACACATTACTATGGCTACACCTTC. Translating gives CASSSSTHYYGYTF.

This chain joins TRBV6-6 and TRBJ2-7; D call uncertain. Trimming pared 2 bases from V and 6 bases from J, leaving 14 bases between. Germline CDR1 is MNHNY and CDR2 is SVGAGI (reference sequence). The CDR3 length is 14 residues. CDR3 in DNA: TGTGCCAGCAGTTACGGCCAGTTTACGGTCGAGCAGTACTTC. It is translated as CASSYGQFTVEQYF.

This clone came up a few times. The chain couples TRBV19 to TRBJ2-7, with 7 bases fitting TRBD1. V was pared by 6 bases and J by 0 bases, with 8 bases of the junction left unmatched. The CDR3 is made up of 15 amino acids. Per germline, CDR1 LNHDA and CDR2 SQIVND (reference sequence). Written as DNA, the CDR3 is TGTGCCAGTAGCGCCGGGACAGCCAGCTCCTACGAGCAGTACTTC. Its protein product is CASSAGTASSYEQYF.

This rearrangement joins TRBV7-2 to TRBJ1-4; possibly TRBD1 for D (6 bases). V was trimmed by 7 bases and J by 3 bases, leaving 12 bases between them. The CDR3 is made up of 14 amino acids. Germline CDR1 and CDR2: SGHTA and FQGNSA. CDR3 nucleotides: TGTGCCAGCAACCCCGGGGGCTCTAATGAAAAACTGTTTTTT. Protein: CASNPGGSNEKLFF. The full variable domain, with the rest looked up from reference TRBV7-2 and TRBJ1-4, is GAGVSQSPSNKVTEKGKDVELRCDPISGHTALYWYRQSLGQGLEFLIYFQGNSAPDKSGLPSDRFSAERTGGSVSTLTIQRTQQEDSAVYLCASNPGGSNEKLFFGSGTQLSVL.